This T cell receptor (beta chain) comes out of a study of breast tumors, draining lymph nodes, adjacent tissues. Axillary draining lymph nodes of breast cancer patients supplied the node samples. The germline gives CDR1 SGHDT, CDR2 YYEEEE. CDR3 length: 16 residues. The V end lost 6 bases, the J end lost 2 bases, and 17 bases lay between the germline ends. Each CDR3 protein is one row after TCRdb ran MiXCR on the multiplex PCR reads. This repertoire shows about 150,000 distinct CDR3 sequences, about 20% found once; its top ten account for around 2.6%. General study results and limits: Tumor TCR diversity was below lymph nodes but above nontumor tissue.

In this sample, this clonotype turned up many times. The antigen is unknown. The specimen sequenced was axillary lymph node tissue. V is TRBV5-6 and J is TRBJ2-2, with a possible D match to TRBD1 (5 bases). This receptor was identified in a female donor with breast cancer. Some clones in this sample may be carry-over from other donors' samples. The CDR3 reads CASMPSTAENTGELFF. The CDR3 DNA reads as TGTGCCAGCATGCCCTCGACAGCAGAAAACACCGGGGAGCTGTTTTTT.